The TCR beta chain described here comes from a study of beta chain features in type 1 diabetes. This clone was counted between two and nine times. Antigen: not known. Sequencing targeted expressed TCRB transcripts, as all isolated RNA had been reverse transcribed. The method was immunoSEQ multiplex PCR; TCRdb's version includes in-frame clones alone and lacks a portion of them. The table lists hundreds of thousands of clones, about an eighth of them singletons, with 0.04% in the top ten. The V gene end was trimmed by 3 bases and the J gene end by 6 bases; junction bases not matched to a gene: 8. From germline, CDR1 is SGHTA and CDR2 FQGNSA. The CDR3 is 15 residues long. Study-level points and caveats: All four CD4+ subsets from Type 1 diabetes patients carried moderately but significantly shorter TCRB CDR3s.

The sample taken for sequencing was naive CD4+ T cells from blood. The rearrangement joins TRBV7-2 to TRBJ2-1; 7 bases map to TRBD2. The clonotype comes from a man between 18 and 35 years old with type 1 diabetes. The CDR3 region is CASSFSGGSPNEQFF. The CDR3 region has the DNA TGTGCCAGCAGCTTCTCGGGGGGTTCCCCCAATGAGCAGTTCTTC. Looking up the rest from reference TRBV7-2 and TRBJ2-1 gives the full variable domain: GAGVSQSPSNKVTEKGKDVELRCDPISGHTALYWYRQSLGQGLEFLIYFQGNSAPDKSGLPSDRFSAERTGGSVSTLTIQRTQQEDSAVYLCASSFSGGSPNEQFFGPGTRLTVL.